This TCR beta chain was identified in a study of CD8+CD57+ T cells in acquired aplastic anemia. Overall study results and limits: Patients and controls shared twenty-nine CD8+ CDR3 sequences.

Both TCR beta VDJ combination and CDR3 sequence profiling were carried out. Genomic DNA was the template for this profiling. TCRdb called the reads again in MiXCR, with one record for every CDR3 protein. This table has some 160,000 distinct CDR3 sequences, around 50% appearing once. Whoever was chosen for sequencing had shown CD8+CD57+ cell expansion by flow cytometry. This CDR3 contains 16 residues. Trimming cost V 3 bases and J 0 bases; bases outside gene matches: 7. Germline CDR1 reads KGHSH; CDR2 reads LQKENI. This clonotype has ten or more counts. Its cognate antigen is unknown. The sequenced sample consisted of sorted CD4+, CD8+, or CD8+CD57+ T cells (not recorded which) from PBMCs. The origin of this receptor is a human donor with aplastic anemia. This sequence joins TRBV18 and TRBJ2-7; 8 bases are a match to TRBD2. The DNA for the CDR3 is TGTGCCAGCTCACCCTCTTCGGGAGGGAACTCCTACGAGCAGTACTTC. Encoded protein: CASSPSSGGNSYEQYF.